These 3 T cell receptor beta chains were sequenced from one sample in a study of T cell responses to AZD1222 COVID-19 vaccine. Assay used: immunoSEQ multiplex PCR; TCRdb lists only in-frame clones, some missing. The sample has 100,000 or so clones; around nine tenths are singletons. The material was peripheral blood, obtained on day 0 of AZD1222 vaccination. The receptor source for this set is an adult in good health.

The table lists this clone with a few counts. The V gene is TRBV14, the J gene TRBJ1-2; D unclear. Germline CDR1 and CDR2: SGHDN and FVKESK. This CDR3 is built from 20 residues. Between the trimmed V and J ends, which lost 1 base and 8 bases, there was a span of 32 bases. The DNA of the CDR3 is TGTGCCAGCAGCCAAGGAGATCGGCCGGGAACTCGGTACGGCAGCCGGGGCTACACCTTC. Translating it yields CASSQGDRPGTRYGSRGYTF.

This clone was recorded once. An end of the junction differs from the germline gene, which may be a read error. This chain uses TRBV28 with TRBJ2-2, with a weak D call TRBD1 (5 bases). CDR3 length: 15 residues. Germline V gene lookup returns CDR1 MDHEN and CDR2 SYDVKM. The CDR3 loop is CASNLHDKGKGELFF. CDR3 in DNA: TGTGCCAGCAACCTCCACGATAAAGGGAAAGGGGAACTGTTTTTT.

This sequence joins TRBV7-9 and TRBJ2-2; no clear D. The V gene lost 5 bases and the J gene lost 6 bases, with 10 bases spanning the gap. Per germline, CDR1 SEHNR and CDR2 FQNEAQ (reference sequence). The CDR3 loop spans 13 amino acids. CDR3: CASSVPWAGELFF. The CDR3 nucleotides are TGTGCCAGCAGCGTACCGTGGGCCGGGGAGCTGTTTTTT.